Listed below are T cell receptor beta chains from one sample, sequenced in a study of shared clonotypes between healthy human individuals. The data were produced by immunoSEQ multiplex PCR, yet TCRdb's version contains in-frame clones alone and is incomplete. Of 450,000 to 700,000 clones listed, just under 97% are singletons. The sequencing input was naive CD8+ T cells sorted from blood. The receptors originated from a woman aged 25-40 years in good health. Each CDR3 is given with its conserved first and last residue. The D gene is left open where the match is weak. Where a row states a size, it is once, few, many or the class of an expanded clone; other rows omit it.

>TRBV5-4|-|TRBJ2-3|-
TGTGCCAGCAGCGGTCCAAGGGGCACAGATACGCAGTATTTT
CASSGPRGTDTQYF
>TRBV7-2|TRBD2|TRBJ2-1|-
TGTGCCAGCAGCCCGATACTAGCGGGAGAAGATAATGAGCAGTTCTTC
CASSPILAGEDNEQFF
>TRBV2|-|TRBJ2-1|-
TGTGCCAGCAGTGAAGTTTGGGGGCGCGAGCAGTTCTTC
CASSEVWGREQFF
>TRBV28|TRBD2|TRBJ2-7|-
TGTGCCAGCAGTTTGGGGCTAGCGGCTGAGAGGCACTTC
CASSLGLAAERHF
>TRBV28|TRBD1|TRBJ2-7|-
TGTGCCAGCAGCATCGGACAGGGGCCCTACGAGCAGTACTTC
CASSIGQGPYEQYF
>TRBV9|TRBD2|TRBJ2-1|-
TGTGCCAGCAGAAGGACTAGCGGGAGAACCTTTTCCTACAATGAGCAGTTCTTC
CASRRTSGRTFSYNEQFF
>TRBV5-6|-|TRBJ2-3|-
TGTGCCAGCAGCTTGGGGGATTCCCCTTATACGCAGTATTTT
CASSLGDSPYTQYF
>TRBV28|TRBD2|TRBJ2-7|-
TGTGCCAGCAGTTTAGGACTAGCGGGAGTCTACGAGCAGTACTTC
CASSLGLAGVYEQYF
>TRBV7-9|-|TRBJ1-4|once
TGTGCCAGCAGCCCCGGGACAACTACAACTAATGAAAAACTGTTTTTT
CASSPGTTTTNEKLFF
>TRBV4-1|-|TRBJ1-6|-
TGCGCCAGCAGCCAAGTGGACAGCGATAATTCACCCCTCCACTTT
CASSQVDSDNSPLHF
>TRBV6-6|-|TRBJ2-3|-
TGTGCCAGCAGTTACTATTCGAGGGAGGGGGGGGATACGCAGTATTTT
CASSYYSREGGDTQYF
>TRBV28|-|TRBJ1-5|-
TGTGCCAGCAGTTTTCGGTCAGATGATCAGCCCCAGCATTTT
CASSFRSDDQPQHF
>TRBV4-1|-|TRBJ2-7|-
TGCGCCAGCAGCCAAGACTTCCCGACGGGAGCTGTCTACGAGCAGTACTTC
CASSQDFPTGAVYEQYF
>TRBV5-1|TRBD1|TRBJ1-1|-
TGCGCCAGCAGCTTTGGGACAGGAGTCACTAACACTGAAGCTTTCTTT
CASSFGTGVTNTEAFF
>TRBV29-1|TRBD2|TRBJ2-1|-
TGCAGCGTTGTCGGGACTAGGGATAACAATGAGCAGTTCTTC
CSVVGTRDNNEQFF
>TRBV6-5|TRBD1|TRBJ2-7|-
TGTGCCAGCAGTTACAGGGGGCCCTACGAGCAGTACTTC
CASSYRGPYEQYF
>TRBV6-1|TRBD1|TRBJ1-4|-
TGTGCCAGCAGTGAAGCGCTTCAGGGGACAGTGGAAGATGAAAAACTGTTTTTT
CASSEALQGTVEDEKLFF
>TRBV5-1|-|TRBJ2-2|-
TGCGCCAGCAGCTTCGACAGTAACACCGGGGAGCTGTTTTTT
CASSFDSNTGELFF
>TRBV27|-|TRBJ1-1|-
TGTGCCAGCAGTTTATCGGGCATTAACACTGAAGCTTTCTTT
CASSLSGINTEAFF
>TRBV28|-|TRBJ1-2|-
TGTGCCAGCAGTTTCTGGAGTGGCTACACCTTC
CASSFWSGYTF
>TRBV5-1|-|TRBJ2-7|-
TGCGCCAGCAGCTTTGACAGGCCCTACGAGCAGTACTTC
CASSFDRPYEQYF
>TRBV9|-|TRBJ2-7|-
TGTGCCAGCAGCCCAAACCTTGGATACGAGCAGTACTTC
CASSPNLGYEQYF
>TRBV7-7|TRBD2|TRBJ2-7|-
TGTGCCAGCAGCTTGTGGGAGGGCAACGAGCAGTACTTC
CASSLWEGNEQYF
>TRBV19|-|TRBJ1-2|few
TGTGCCAGTAGGCCCGCACAGGGAAGCTATGGCTACACCTTC
CASRPAQGSYGYTF
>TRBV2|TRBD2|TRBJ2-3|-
TGTGCCAGCAGTGAGCCGGGGGGGCTTGATACGCAGTATTTT
CASSEPGGLDTQYF
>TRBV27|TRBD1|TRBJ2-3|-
TGTGCCAGCAGTTTAGGACAGGGTACAGATACGCAGTATTTT
CASSLGQGTDTQYF
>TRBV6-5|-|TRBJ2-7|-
TGTGCCAGCAGCCCTACAGGGCACTCCTACGAGCAGTACTTC
CASSPTGHSYEQYF
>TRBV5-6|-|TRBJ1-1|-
TGTGCCAGCAGCGTAGGGGGGCCTGAAGCTTTCTTT
CASSVGGPEAFF
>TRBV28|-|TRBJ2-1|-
TGTGCCAGCAGTTTATACGGAAATGAGCAGTTCTTC
CASSLYGNEQFF
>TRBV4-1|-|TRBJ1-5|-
TGCGCCAGCAGCCAAGGGGGCAATCAGCCCCAGCATTTT
CASSQGGNQPQHF
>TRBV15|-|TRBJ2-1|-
TGTGCCACCAGCCTCGAGAACGCCTACAATGAGCAGTTCTTC
CATSLENAYNEQFF
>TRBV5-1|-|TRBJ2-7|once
TGCGCCAGCAGCTTAACGATCTCCTACGAGCAGTACTTC
CASSLTISYEQYF
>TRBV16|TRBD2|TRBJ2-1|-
TGTGCCAGCAGCCTTGCTCTAGCGGGAGGCCACAATGAGCAGTTCTTC
CASSLALAGGHNEQFF
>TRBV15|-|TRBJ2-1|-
TGTGCCACCAGCACAGCGGACTACAATGAGCAGTTCTTC
CATSTADYNEQFF
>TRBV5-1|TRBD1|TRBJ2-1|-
TGCGCCAGCAGCAGCGGACAGGGGGCGGCCCCCTACAATGAGCAGTTCTTC
CASSSGQGAAPYNEQFF
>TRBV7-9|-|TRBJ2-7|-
TGTGCCAGCAGCCTGGGGACGGGAACTATCCACGAGCAGTACTTC
CASSLGTGTIHEQYF
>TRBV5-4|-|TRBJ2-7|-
TGTGCCAGCAGCTTGGCCGGGACCCCCTACGAGCAGTACTTC
CASSLAGTPYEQYF
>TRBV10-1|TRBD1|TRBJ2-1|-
TGCGCCAGCAGTGATGGGACAGTACAGGGGAATGAGCAGTTCTTC
CASSDGTVQGNEQFF
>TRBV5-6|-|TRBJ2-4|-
TGTGCCAGCAGCGACCGGGAGCGTCTAGCCAAAAACATTCAGTACTTC
CASSDRERLAKNIQYF
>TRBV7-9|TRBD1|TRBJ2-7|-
TGTGCCAGCAGTTCCGGACAGGGAAGTGCCTACGAGCAGTACTTC
CASSSGQGSAYEQYF
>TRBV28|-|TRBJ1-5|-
TGTGCCAGCAAAGGGGCAGGTGGCAATCAGCCCCAGCATTTT
CASKGAGGNQPQHF
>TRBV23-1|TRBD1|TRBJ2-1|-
TGCGCCAGCAGTCGGGGGACAGCCGACAAGCAGTTCTTC
CASSRGTADKQFF
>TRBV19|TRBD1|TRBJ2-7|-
TGTGCCAGTACCCTCGGGACAGGGGGCGTATACGAGCAGTACTTC
CASTLGTGGVYEQYF
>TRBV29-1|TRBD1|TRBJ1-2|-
TGCAGCGTTGAAGATCCGACAGGGGAAGGCTACACCTTC
CSVEDPTGEGYTF
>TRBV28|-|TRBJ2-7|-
TGTGCCAGCAGTATCCTCTACGAGCAGTACTTC
CASSILYEQYF
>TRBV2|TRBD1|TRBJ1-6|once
TGTGCCAGCAGGACCGGACAGGGGGATTCACCCCTCCACTTT
CASRTGQGDSPLHF